Sequencing of this T cell receptor beta chain was carried out in a study of control samples from healthy donors and cancer patients. Only in-frame clones appear in the TCRdb table, and some are missing; sequencing was by immunoSEQ multiplex PCR. This sample carries fewer than 500,000 clones, 90% of them seen once, and the ten largest clones take approximately 6.3%. The V end lost 0 bases, the J end lost 5 bases, and 8 bases lay between the germline ends. Germline V gives CDR1 KGHSH, CDR2 LQKENI. This CDR3 region has 14 residues. The rearrangement uses TRBV18 and TRBJ1-5, with no clear D. This TCR came from a man between 40 and 49 years old with head and neck cancer. Specimen: PBMCs. This CDR3 reads CASSPPGDYQPQHF. The CDR3, as DNA: TGTGCCAGCTCACCACCGGGCGATTATCAGCCCCAGCATTTT.